This TCR beta chain stems from a study of Graves' ophthalmopathy and Graves' hyperthyroidism. Study results and limitations: Ophthalmopathy progression predictions by the model showed around 72% specificity and approximately 69% sensitivity.

V lost 0 bases to trimming and J lost 9 bases, with 15 bases between them. The germline V gene has CDR1 SGDLS and CDR2 YYNGEE. The CDR3 extends over 14 amino acids. As the template, RNA transcripts were used to amplify TCR beta CDR3 regions. After a first-round RT-PCR with HTBI primers, a second-round multiplex PCR was run. MiXCR, run by TCRdb on the multiplex PCR reads, gives a single entry per CDR3 protein. The sample holds roughly 400,000 distinct CDR3 sequences, around 19% seen once. In its sample, this clonotype was seen many times. Its cognate antigen is unknown. The specimen sequenced was peripheral blood. The chain employs TRBV9 and TRBJ1-1; D remains unclear. This clonotype originated in a young woman with Graves' ophthalmopathy. DNA of the CDR3: TGTGCCAGCAGCGTAGGGGTCAGGAACACACAAGCTTTCTTT. Translated: CASSVGVRNTQAFF.